The 21 T cell receptor beta chains listed next were all sequenced from one sample in a study of identical twins. MiXCR, run by TCRdb on the 5' RACE reads, gives a single entry per CDR3 protein. The sample has approximately 260,000 distinct CDR3 sequences, approximately 8.6% seen once; the top ten hold approximately 3%. The same data also went into a second study, on yellow fever vaccine responses in identical twins.

Input material: CD8+ T cells sorted from blood. These receptors all stem from a woman between 18 and 29 years old in good health.

This clonotype has only a few counts. The chain uses TRBV20-1 and TRBJ2-7; D perhaps matches TRBD2 (6 bases). Trimming cost V 6 bases and J 0 bases, with 15 bases left between them. Germline CDR1 DFQATT, CDR2 SNEGSKA (reference sequence). This CDR3 is 14 amino acids long. The CDR3 reads CSAFSGLSSYEQYF. The CDR3 DNA is TGCAGTGCCTTCAGCGGGTTGAGCTCCTACGAGCAGTACTTC.

The chain couples TRBV6-2 or TRBV6-3 to TRBJ2-7; D might be TRBD2 (6 bases). This CDR3 has 15 residues. Germline values: CDR1 MNHEY, CDR2 SVGEGT. Between the trimmed V and J ends, which lost 1 base and 4 bases, there was a span of 14 bases. CDR3 sequence (DNA): TGTGCCAGCAGTTACTTCGCGGGACCACAATACGAGCAGTACTTC. It translates to CASSYFAGPQYEQYF.

The chain is built from TRBV7-2 and TRBJ2-7, with D possibly TRBD2 on 5 matching bases. V was shortened by 1 base and J by 3 bases, with 13 bases between the two germline ends. Germline V gene sequence: CDR1 SGHTA, CDR2 FQGNSA. This CDR3 comprises 15 residues. CDR3 amino acids: CASSLVLGSVYEQYF. DNA of the CDR3: TGTGCCAGCAGCTTAGTTCTGGGGAGTGTCTACGAGCAGTACTTC. The variable domain in full, completed from reference TRBV7-2 and TRBJ2-7, reads GAGVSQSPSNKVTEKGKDVELRCDPISGHTALYWYRQSLGQGLEFLIYFQGNSAPDKSGLPSDRFSAERTGGSVSTLTIQRTQQEDSAVYLCASSLVLGSVYEQYFGPGTRLTVT.

This clonotype has ten or more counts. The chain recombines TRBV11-1 with TRBJ1-1; 8 bases line up with TRBD1. The V and J ends lost 5 bases and 3 bases, in that order; junction bases with no gene match: 8. CDR1 SGHAT and CDR2 FQDESV come from the germline V gene (reference sequence). The CDR3 is 15 amino acids. In DNA form, the CDR3 reads TGTGCCAGCAGCGAGGACAGGGATGGGGACACTGAAGCTTTCTTT. Translated: CASSEDRDGDTEAFF.

This clonotype was seen at least ten times. The chain employs TRBV12-3 or TRBV12-4 and TRBJ2-3; a weak D match, TRBD1 (6 bases). The CDR3 covers 15 residues. V lost 6 bases, J lost 2 bases, and 15 bases lay in between. Written as DNA, the CDR3 is TGTGCCAGCAGATACCGGGACACTCACACAGATACGCAGTATTTT. Protein sequence: CASRYRDTHTDTQYF.

The chain uses TRBV7-9 and TRBJ2-4; either TRBD1 or TRBD2 may fit D (5 bases each). The CDR3 loop spans 17 amino acids. Trimming took off 1 base at V and 0 bases at J, with 13 bases between the two ends. CDR1 SEHNR and CDR2 FQNEAQ come from the germline V gene (reference sequence). As DNA, the CDR3 is TGTGCCAGCAGCTTAGTGGTCGGGGACCTAGCCAAAAACATTCAGTACTTC. Encoded protein: CASSLVVGDLAKNIQYF.

The rearrangement uses TRBV5-1 and TRBJ1-4, with TRBD1 identical over 7 bases. V lost 4 bases to trimming and J lost 5 bases; unmatched junction nucleotides: 5. The CDR3 sequence is 14 residues long. Germline CDR1 is SGHRS and CDR2 is YFSETQ. For the CDR3, the DNA is TGCGCCAGCAGCGCCGGGACAGCGAATGAAAAACTGTTTTTT. This translates into CASSAGTANEKLFF.

The table lists this clonotype with a few counts. The chain has TRBV25-1 and TRBJ2-1; a possible D gene is TRBD2 (7 bases). This CDR3 comprises 13 residues. Trimming pared 10 bases from V and 7 bases from J, leaving 17 bases between. Germline V lookup: CDR1 MGHDK, CDR2 SYGVNS. DNA of the CDR3: TGTGCCACCCACCAAGGGGGGGTTAATGAGCAGTTCTTC. Translating it yields CATHQGGVNEQFF.

The rearrangement joins TRBV4-2 to TRBJ2-1, with D perhaps TRBD1 or TRBD2 (5 bases each). V lost 6 bases and J 1 base, leaving 13 bases between the germline ends. CDR3 length: 15 amino acids. Germline CDR1 reads LGHNA; CDR2 reads YNFKEQ. This chain's CDR3 is CASSLLGESYNEQFF. As DNA, the CDR3 is TGTGCCAGCAGTCTCTTGGGGGAATCCTACAATGAGCAGTTCTTC.

This clonotype was seen ten or more times. The chain is built from TRBV10-3 and TRBJ2-1, with D possibly matching TRBD2 (5 bases). Trimming took 6 bases from V and 1 from J, leaving 10 bases between them. Germline CDR1 and CDR2: ENHRY and SYGVKD. The CDR3 has 14 residues. CDR3 in amino acids: CAIREVASYNEQFF. CDR3 in DNA: TGTGCCATCAGGGAGGTAGCTTCCTACAATGAGCAGTTCTTC.

This rearrangement joins TRBV7-9 to TRBJ1-1; the D gene is possibly TRBD1 (6 bases). The CDR3 is made up of 13 amino acids. V was trimmed by 5 bases and J by 6 bases, leaving 13 bases between them. Germline values: CDR1 SEHNR, CDR2 FQNEAQ (reference sequence). CDR3 region: CASSLEEGAEAFF. CDR3 DNA: TGTGCCAGCAGCCTGGAGGAGGGGGCTGAAGCTTTCTTT.

This clonotype has ten or more counts. The genes are TRBV6-5 and TRBJ2-7; 8 nucleotides line up with TRBD2. CDR1 and CDR2 (germline): MNHEY, SVGAGI. The CDR3 consists of 16 residues. V dropped 6 bases and J dropped 7; count of bases not matched to a gene: 17. In DNA, the CDR3 is TGTGCCAGCAGCGCAGGAAGCGGGAGCGGTTTCTGGGAGCAGTACTTC. Encoded protein: CASSAGSGSGFWEQYF.

This clonotype was observed many times. V is TRBV15 and J is TRBJ2-2; D tentatively reads TRBD1 or TRBD2 (6 bases each). The CDR3 totals 16 residues. CDR1 and CDR2 (germline): LNHNV, YYDKDF (reference sequence). Trimming shortened V by 0 bases and J by 2 bases, and 10 bases separated the two germline ends. The CDR3 nucleotides read TGTGCCACCAGCAGAGATGGGGGGCTAAACACCGGGGAGCTGTTTTTT. Amino acid sequence: CATSRDGGLNTGELFF.

This clonotype was seen at least ten times. The gene calls are TRBV7-9 and TRBJ2-7, with no clear D. The V gene lost 2 bases and the J gene lost 5 bases, with 7 bases spanning the gap. This CDR3 contains 12 residues. Germline CDR1 reads SEHNR; CDR2 reads FQNEAQ (reference sequence). The CDR3 reads CASSLIRDEQYF. The CDR3 DNA reads TGTGCCAGCAGCTTAATAAGGGACGAGCAGTACTTC.

This clonotype was seen at least ten times. This chain uses TRBV5-5 with TRBJ2-3; 16 positions agree with TRBD2. Germline CDR1 is SGHKS and CDR2 is YYEKEE (reference sequence). The CDR3 is 17 residues long. V shed 4 bases and J 4 bases; nucleotides not matched to a gene: 6. CDR3 in DNA: TGTGCCAGCAGCCCGGGACTAGCGGGGGGGCGGGCAGATACGCAGTATTTT. Translation: CASSPGLAGGRADTQYF.

This clonotype was detected many times. V gene TRBV15 combines with J gene TRBJ2-2, with 7 bases identical to TRBD1. The V segment lost 0 bases and the J segment 7 bases; nucleotides outside the gene matches: 2. The CDR3 has 14 residues. CDR1 is LNHNV and CDR2 is YYDKDF in the germline V gene (reference sequence). CDR3 coding DNA: TGTGCCACCAGCAGAGATGCAGGGGGCGGGGAGCTGTTTTTT. Amino acids: CATSRDAGGGELFF.

This chain joins TRBV19 and TRBJ2-1, with 9 bases identical to TRBD2. The ends lost 7 bases at V and 3 bases at J; junction bases unmatched: 4. The CDR3 totals 14 residues. Germline V lookup: CDR1 LNHDA, CDR2 SQIVND (reference sequence). Here the CDR3 DNA reads TGTGCCAGTAACCTAGCGGGGATCTACAATGAGCAGTTCTTC. This codes for CASNLAGIYNEQFF.

This clonotype occurred many times. The chain has TRBV7-9 and TRBJ2-1, with 9 bases fitting TRBD2. V shed 5 bases, J shed 6 bases, and the junction held 11 bases outside the gene matches. The CDR3 contains 16 residues. Germline V lookup: CDR1 SEHNR, CDR2 FQNEAQ (reference sequence). CDR3: CASSPPLSGSFNEQFF. CDR3 bases: TGTGCCAGCAGCCCCCCACTTAGCGGGAGTTTCAATGAGCAGTTCTTC.

This clonotype turned up a few times. This chain links TRBV11-2 with TRBJ2-3; 11 bases agree with TRBD2. The V and J ends lost 5 bases and 4 bases, in that order; junction bases with no gene match: 5. The CDR3 loop spans 15 amino acids. Germline V gene sequence: CDR1 SGHAT, CDR2 FQNNGV. Here the CDR3 reads CASSPKLAGADTQYF. Here the CDR3 DNA reads TGTGCCAGCAGCCCGAAACTAGCGGGAGCAGATACGCAGTATTTT.

V is TRBV6-5 and J is TRBJ2-1, with 11 bases lining up with TRBD2. V dropped 6 bases and J dropped 8; count of bases not matched to a gene: 12. Germline V gene lookup returns CDR1 MNHEY and CDR2 SVGAGI. CDR3 length: 16 amino acids. CDR3 in amino acids: CASSYIAGGPTDEQFF. In nucleotides, the CDR3 is TGTGCCAGCAGCTACATAGCGGGAGGGCCTACTGATGAGCAGTTCTTC.

The rearrangement uses TRBV3-1 and TRBJ1-2; D not resolved. The CDR3 loop spans 15 amino acids. Trimming removed 0 bases at V and 3 bases at J, with 11 bases between. Germline lookup yields CDR1 LGHDT and CDR2 YNNKEL (reference sequence). Written as DNA, the CDR3 is TGTGCCAGCAGCCAAGATTACCGCAGAGACTATGGCTACACCTTC. The encoded protein is CASSQDYRRDYGYTF.